These 16 T cell receptor beta chains were all obtained from the same sample, sequenced in a study of CD8+CD57+ T cells in acquired aplastic anemia. Using genomic DNA as the template, TCR beta VDJ and CDR3 profiling was carried out. TCRdb re-analysed the reads in MiXCR, keeping a single row per CDR3 protein. This sample yields about 190,000 distinct CDR3 sequences, of which 50% to 55% are seen a single time; about 15% belongs to the top ten. The specimen sequenced was sorted CD4+, CD8+, or CD8+CD57+ T cells (not recorded which) from PBMCs. These receptors were taken from a human donor in good health, serving as a control.

The rearrangement uses TRBV2 and TRBJ2-2; tentatively, D is TRBD1 or TRBD2 (5 bases each). The V gene's germline CDR1 is SNHLY and CDR2 FYNNEI. This CDR3 has 15 residues. The V gene lost 4 bases and the J gene lost 0 bases, with 9 bases spanning the gap. The CDR3 is CASSAGAANTGELFF. The CDR3 DNA reads TGTGCCAGCAGTGCCGGGGCAGCGAACACCGGGGAGCTGTTTTTT.

The chain has TRBV25-1 and TRBJ1-6; 9 bases line up with TRBD1. This CDR3 contains 15 residues. Trimming cost V 5 bases and J 9 bases; bases outside gene matches: 8. Per the germline V gene, CDR1 is MGHDK and CDR2 is SYGVNS. The CDR3 loop reads CASSPPGQGSSPLHF. CDR3 in DNA: TGTGCCAGCAGTCCACCCGGACAGGGGAGTTCACCCCTCCACTTT.

This clonotype appeared many times. The chain carries TRBV7-3 and TRBJ2-1; 8 bases are shared with TRBD2. Germline-derived CDR1 and CDR2 are SGHTA and FQGTGA. This CDR3 is built from 16 residues. V was pared by 2 bases and J by 2 bases, with 5 bases of the junction left unmatched. CDR3 in DNA: TGTGCCAGCAGCTTATGGGGCGGGGGGCCCTACAATGAGCAGTTCTTC. Its translation: CASSLWGGGPYNEQFF.

This clonotype has a single count. The chain joins TRBV29-1 to TRBJ2-1; D is perhaps TRBD2 (6 bases). Germline V lookup: CDR1 SQVTM, CDR2 ANQGSEA. The ends were cut back, 5 bases at V and 12 bases at J, with 11 bases in the middle. The CDR3 loop spans 10 amino acids. The CDR3 DNA reads as TGCAGCGTTTTAACGCGGGGGCAGTTCTTC. This translates into CSVLTRGQFF.

The chain recombines TRBV15 with TRBJ2-6; D is ambiguous. The V gene's germline CDR1 is LNHNV and CDR2 YYDKDF (reference sequence). Trimming took off 0 bases at V and 0 bases at J, with 3 bases between the two ends. The CDR3 consists of 15 residues. DNA for the CDR3: TGTGCCACCAGCAGAGAGAGCTCTGGGGCCAACGTCCTGACTTTC. Translating it yields CATSRESSGANVLTF.

J is TRBJ2-3 and V is TRBV5-1, with a possible D match to TRBD1 (6 bases). CDR3 size: 16 residues. Germline V gene data show CDR1 as SGHRS and CDR2 as YFSETQ. V lost 0 bases to trimming and J lost 2 bases, with 13 bases between them. The CDR3 reads CASSLGQDSITDTQYF. Here the CDR3 DNA reads TGCGCCAGCAGCTTGGGACAGGACTCCATCACAGATACGCAGTATTTT.

This clonotype was detected many times. The chain joins TRBV20-1 to TRBJ2-1, with D unresolved. This CDR3 has 13 residues. CDR1 is DFQATT, CDR2 SNEGSKA, per germline (reference sequence). Between the trimmed V and J ends, which lost 0 bases and 6 bases, there was a span of 9 bases. The CDR3: CSARDLSLNEQFF. The CDR3 nucleotides read TGCAGTGCTAGAGATTTGTCCCTCAATGAGCAGTTCTTC.

This clonotype was seen ten or more times. The J gene is TRBJ2-7, the V gene TRBV4-3; 7 nucleotides match TRBD2. CDR1 LGHNA and CDR2 YSLEER come from the germline V gene. This CDR3 is built from 15 residues. The V and J ends lost 0 bases and 2 bases, in that order; junction bases with no gene match: 4. DNA for the CDR3: TGCGCCAGCAGCCAAGATTGGGGGGGACCCTACGAGCAGTACTTC. It codes for CASSQDWGGPYEQYF.

There are many counts of this clonotype. This chain connects TRBV28 to TRBJ2-5; TRBD2 might be the D (5 bases). With 5 bases removed from V and 0 bases from J, the gap between germline ends came to 7 bases. CDR3 length: 13 amino acids. The germline gives CDR1 MDHEN, CDR2 SYDVKM. CDR3 residues: CASSVGDQETQYF. CDR3 in DNA: TGTGCCAGCAGTGTCGGGGACCAAGAGACCCAGTACTTC.

The table lists this clonotype with a few counts. The V call is TRBV2, the J call TRBJ2-3, with D perhaps matching TRBD2 (5 bases). The V end was cut by 8 bases, the J end by 4 bases, with 7 bases between. CDR3 length: 11 residues. Germline CDR1 SNHLY, CDR2 FYNNEI. CDR3 sequence: CASALADTQYF. As DNA, the CDR3 is TGTGCCAGCGCACTAGCAGATACGCAGTATTTT. Full variable domain (remainder filled in from reference TRBV2 and TRBJ2-3): EPEVTQTPSHQVTQMGQEVILRCVPISNHLYFYWYRQILGQKVEFLVSFYNNEISEKSEIFDDQFSVERPDGSNFTLKIRSTKLEDSAMYFCASALADTQYFGPGTRLTVL.

This clonotype was seen ten or more times. The V gene is TRBV18, the J gene TRBJ2-7; 7 nucleotides align to TRBD1. From germline, CDR1 is KGHSH and CDR2 LQKENI. V lost 6 bases to trimming and J lost 6 bases; unmatched junction nucleotides: 8. CDR3 length: 13 amino acids. The CDR3 here is CASSQTGVAEQYF. The CDR3 region has the DNA TGTGCCAGCTCCCAAACAGGGGTCGCCGAGCAGTACTTC.

This chain uses TRBV24-1 with TRBJ1-4; TRBD1 might be the D (5 bases). The V gene lost 1 base and the J gene lost 7 bases, with 15 bases spanning the gap. The CDR3 sequence is 16 residues long. CDR1 is KGHDR, CDR2 SFDVKD, per germline. CDR3 bases: TGTGCCACCAGTGATTTTTCAGGGACGGGTCGTGAAAAACTGTTTTTT. Protein sequence: CATSDFSGTGREKLFF.

Ten or more counts support this clonotype. The chain joins TRBV7-2 to TRBJ2-5; TRBD1 aligns across 9 bases. V trimming: 5 bases; J trimming: 4 bases; junction bases outside the gene matches: 8. Germline CDR1 and CDR2: SGHTA and FQGNSA. The CDR3 loop spans 15 amino acids. The CDR3: CASSRTGGLSETQYF. The CDR3 DNA follows: TGTGCCAGCAGCCGTACAGGGGGCTTATCAGAGACCCAGTACTTC.

V usage is TRBV20-1 and J usage is TRBJ2-5; a possible D gene is TRBD2 (6 bases). This CDR3 is 15 amino acids long. V lost 3 bases and J lost 2, with 16 bases in between. Germline-derived CDR1 and CDR2 are DFQATT and SNEGSKA (reference sequence). CDR3 in amino acids: CSASSDGGDQETQYF. The CDR3 region has the DNA TGCAGTGCTAGTTCGGACGGAGGGGATCAAGAGACCCAGTACTTC.

This clonotype was counted at least ten times. The chain employs TRBV27 and TRBJ1-5, with 7 bases that match TRBD1. Trimming removed 3 bases from V and 15 bases from J; junction bases left unmatched: 8. Germline-derived CDR1 and CDR2 are MNHEY and SMNVEV (reference sequence). CDR3 length: 12 amino acids. Here the CDR3 DNA reads TGTGCCAGCAGTTTTACAGGGGAGGGATGGCATTTT. Amino acids: CASSFTGEGWHF.

The chain recombines TRBV7-6 with TRBJ2-5; TRBD2 matches 9 bases. Germline V gene lookup returns CDR1 SGHVS and CDR2 FNYEAQ. The CDR3 length is 19 residues. The V gene end was trimmed by 2 bases and the J gene end by 5 bases; junction bases not matched to a gene: 18. The CDR3 DNA reads TGTGCCAGCAGCTTATTCGGCGGGGGGGTACCGAGTGTCCGGGAGACCCAGTACTTC. The encoded protein is CASSLFGGGVPSVRETQYF.